Reported below is one TCR beta chain. The investigators sampled blood at baseline, at cycle 4 day 1, and at cycle 7 day 1. This specimen belongs to a study of OX40 agonist ivuxolimab in advanced cancers. About the research overall: Having had anti-PD-1, anti-PD-L1 or anti-CTLA-4 therapy before was allowed, and around 39% had some.

Trimming at V came to 5 bases and at J to 5 bases, leaving 7 bases not matched to a gene. The CDR3 has 14 residues. The V gene's germline CDR1 is MNHEY and CDR2 SMNVEV (reference sequence). TCRdb keeps only in-frame clones here, not all; method: immunoSEQ multiplex PCR. Of about 25,000 clones in the sample, approximately 86% are singletons; the top ten hold approximately 40%. This receptor was identified in an adult with an advanced solid tumor such as melanoma, head and neck, liver or kidney cancer. This chain joins TRBV27 and TRBJ1-1; 8 bases are shared with TRBD1. The input for sequencing was CD4+ or CD8+ T cells sorted from blood, taken in a trial of the OX40 agonist ivuxolimab. CDR3 nucleotide sequence: TGTGCCAGCAGTACCAAACAGGGGGGGACTGAAGCTTTCTTT. The encoded protein is CASSTKQGGTEAFF.